Listed here are 26 T cell receptor beta chains from one sample, sequenced in a study of regulatory T cells in long-lasting Graves disease. Time point specified: persistent/refractory GD, antithyroid drugs over 5 years with positive TRAb. Generation of the TCR library employed RNA extracted from PBMCs. Combining iRepertoire HTBI primers with Arm-PCR of CDR3 regions, the authors built TCR beta libraries. Each CDR3 protein gets one entry after TCRdb re-called the multiplex PCR reads with MiXCR. The sample lists under 450,000 distinct CDR3 sequences; around a quarter were seen once. Sequencing used peripheral blood mononuclear cells (PBMCs), obtained when the disease was refractory, from a patient treated with antithyroid drugs. The source is a female donor with Graves disease.

The V and J genes are TRBV4-1 and TRBJ2-7; 8 bases fit TRBD1. The CDR3 is made up of 16 amino acids. Germline trimming cut 3 bases from V and 3 bases from J; bases unmatched to any gene: 10. Germline CDR1 is MGHRA and CDR2 is YSYEKL. The CDR3 reads CASSQASGTGYYEQYF. CDR3 DNA sequence: TGCGCCAGCAGCCAGGCCTCCGGGACAGGTTACTACGAGCAGTACTTC.

This clonotype appeared a few times. The chain joins TRBV7-3 to TRBJ1-1, with TRBD1 identical over 10 bases. Trimming at V came to 6 bases and at J to 6 bases, leaving 4 bases not matched to a gene. This CDR3 has 13 residues. Germline values: CDR1 SGHTA, CDR2 FQGTGA. The CDR3 DNA follows: TGTGCCAGCAGTCCCGGGACAGGGGCTGAAGCTTTCTTT. Its translation is CASSPGTGAEAFF. The full variable domain, completed using reference TRBV7-3 and TRBJ1-1, is GAGVSQTPSNKVTEKGKYVELRCDPISGHTALYWYRQSLGQGPEFLIYFQGTGAADDSGLPNDRFFAVRPEGSVSTLKIQRTERGDSAVYLCASSPGTGAEAFFGQGTRLTVV.

V usage is TRBV6-4 and J usage is TRBJ2-2; D uncertain. This CDR3 region has 13 residues. V lost 4 bases and J 8 bases, leaving 11 bases between the germline ends. Germline assignment: CDR1 MRHNA and CDR2 SNTAGT. DNA of the CDR3: TGTGCCAGCAGTGCCGAACTATTGGGGGAGCTGTTTTTT. Protein: CASSAELLGELFF.

The chain carries TRBV12-3 or TRBV12-4 and TRBJ2-7, with TRBD1 matching over 9 bases. CDR3 length equals 13 residues. With 1 base clipped from V and 5 bases from J, the junction kept 0 bases outside the gene matches. The CDR3 sequence is CASSLGTGDEQYF. CDR3 sequence (DNA): TGTGCCAGCAGTTTAGGGACAGGGGACGAGCAGTACTTC.

In its sample, this clonotype was seen once. The chain recombines TRBV5-6 with TRBJ1-1; D is uncertain. V gave up 2 bases and J gave up 1 base, with 12 bases separating them. The CDR3 covers 15 residues. Germline V CDR1 and CDR2: SGHDT, YYEEEE. This CDR3 is CASSFPDRSNTEAFF. The CDR3 coding sequence is TGTGCCAGCAGCTTCCCTGACCGTTCGAACACTGAAGCTTTCTTT.

The chain employs TRBV29-1 and TRBJ2-7; possibly TRBD2 for D (5 bases). CDR1 and CDR2 from the germline V gene are SQVTM and ANQGSEA. CDR3 length equals 13 residues. V was trimmed by 3 bases and J by 2 bases, leaving 11 bases between them. The CDR3 here is CSVETGIPYEQYF. CDR3 bases: TGCAGCGTTGAGACGGGAATCCCCTACGAGCAGTACTTC.

This chain links TRBV4-1 with TRBJ2-2, with D unclear. CDR3 size: 13 residues. From germline, CDR1 is MGHRA and CDR2 YSYEKL. V lost 3 bases to trimming and J lost 6 bases, with 8 bases between them. For the CDR3, the DNA is TGCGCCAGCAGCCAGGTAGACCCCGGGGAGCTGTTTTTT. Its protein is CASSQVDPGELFF.

This clonotype was found many times. V is TRBV25-1 and J is TRBJ2-5; 13 nucleotides line up with TRBD2. Germline CDR1 is MGHDK and CDR2 is SYGVNS. V gave up 1 base and J gave up 4 bases; unmatched junction bases: 6. The CDR3 totals 17 residues. CDR3 sequence reads: CASSEWRTSGSSETQYF. CDR3 sequence (DNA): TGTGCCAGCAGTGAATGGAGGACTAGCGGGAGTTCAGAGACCCAGTACTTC. The complete variable domain, with remaining parts taken from reference TRBV25-1 and TRBJ2-5, reads EADIYQTPRYLVIGTGKKITLECSQTMGHDKMYWYQQDPGMELHLIHYSYGVNSTEKGDLSSESTVSRIRTEHFPLTLESARPSHTSQYLCASSEWRTSGSSETQYFGPGTRLLVL.

Written as DNA, the CDR3 is TGTGCCAGCAGTTTAGTCTCCGGACTAGGCAATGAGCAGTTCTTC. Translation: CASSLVSGLGNEQFF. The V gene is TRBV12-3 or TRBV12-4, the J gene TRBJ2-1; TRBD2 agrees at 7 bases. J gave up 6 bases and V 1 base, and 6 bases lay outside the gene matches. The CDR3 runs to 15 residues.

This clonotype came up once. This chain connects TRBV14 to TRBJ2-7; no clear D gene. The germline V gene encodes CDR1 SGHDN and CDR2 FVKESK. The ends were cut back, 1 base at V and 6 bases at J, with 7 bases in the middle. There are 12 residues in the CDR3. The CDR3 here is CASSQVRSEQYF. The CDR3 region has the DNA TGTGCCAGCAGCCAAGTTCGTAGCGAGCAGTACTTC.

At least ten counts were recorded for this clonotype. The chain carries TRBV7-6 and TRBJ2-7; D may be TRBD2 (5 bases). The V end lost 2 bases, the J end lost 1 base, and 18 bases lay between the germline ends. Germline CDR1 and CDR2: SGHVS and FNYEAQ. The CDR3 totals 17 residues. The CDR3 coding sequence is TGTGCCAGCAGCTTACAGAGGGTCGGGCGCCAATCCTACGAGCAGTACTTC. Amino acid sequence: CASSLQRVGRQSYEQYF.

This clonotype has a handful of counts. The chain has TRBV5-1 and TRBJ1-3; D is possibly TRBD1 (6 bases). CDR1 is SGHRS and CDR2 is YFSETQ in the germline V gene. V lost 4 bases and J lost 4, with 15 bases in between. The CDR3 spans 15 residues. The CDR3 DNA reads as TGCGCCAGCAGCCGTGACACAGGGAAGGGAAACACCATATATTTT. Translated: CASSRDTGKGNTIYF.

This clonotype was detected only a few times. The CDR3 nucleotides read TGTGCCAGCAGTGACACACCGTCCGGGTGGAATGGCTACACCTTC. Protein: CASSDTPSGWNGYTF. The chain joins TRBV6-4 to TRBJ1-2; D call uncertain. Trimming shortened V by 2 bases and J by 6 bases, and 16 bases separated the two germline ends. The germline V gene has CDR1 MRHNA and CDR2 SNTAGT. The CDR3 has 15 residues.

V usage is TRBV6-2 or TRBV6-3 and J usage is TRBJ1-1; a possible D gene is TRBD1 (5 bases). Germline CDR1 and CDR2: MNHEY and SVGEGT. The length of the CDR3 is 14 residues. Trimming cost V 6 bases and J 0 bases, with 11 bases left between them. The CDR3: CASRPRGMNTEAFF. For the CDR3, the DNA is TGTGCCAGCAGGCCACGGGGGATGAACACTGAAGCTTTCTTT.

This clonotype showed up just a few times. The gene calls are TRBV20-1 and TRBJ1-1; 7 bases fit TRBD1. CDR3 length: 13 amino acids. J was trimmed by 0 bases and V by 4 bases; bases with no gene match: 2. Germline CDR1 DFQATT, CDR2 SNEGSKA (reference sequence). The CDR3 nucleotides read TGCAGTGCTAATGACAGGGTGAACACTGAAGCTTTCTTT. Protein sequence: CSANDRVNTEAFF.

This clonotype was counted only a few times. This chain connects TRBV15 to TRBJ1-6; a weak D match, TRBD1 (5 bases). The CDR3 has 16 amino acids. Between the trimmed V and J ends, which lost 1 base and 6 bases, there was a span of 13 bases. The germline V gene encodes CDR1 LNHNV and CDR2 YYDKDF (reference sequence). DNA of the CDR3: TGTGCCACCAGCAGAGTTCCGGACGGGGGTAATTCACCCCTCCACTTT. It translates to CATSRVPDGGNSPLHF.

The table lists this clonotype with a few counts. Written as DNA, the CDR3 is TGTGCCAGCAGTGAGGTCGGTACAGGGGGCTACCCCTACAATGAGCAGTTCTTC. Translation gives CASSEVGTGGYPYNEQFF. The rearrangement joins TRBV2 to TRBJ2-1, with TRBD1 matching over 9 bases. This CDR3 is 18 amino acids long. The J segment lost 2 bases and the V segment lost 3 bases, leaving 11 bases of the junction unmatched. From germline, CDR1 is SNHLY and CDR2 FYNNEI.

In its sample, this clonotype was seen a few times. CDR3 residues: CASSVGEGGILAKNIQYF. The CDR3 DNA is TGTGCCAGCAGCGTAGGGGAGGGCGGAATCCTAGCCAAAAACATTCAGTACTTC. This chain links TRBV9 with TRBJ2-4; 7 nucleotides line up with TRBD2. The CDR3 loop spans 18 amino acids. The junction had 9 bases not matched to a gene; V was cut back by 0 bases and J by 0 bases. Germline loops: CDR1 SGDLS, CDR2 YYNGEE. The full variable domain, completed using reference TRBV9 and TRBJ2-4, is DSGVTQTPKHLITATGQRVTLRCSPRSGDLSVYWYQQSLDQGLQFLIQYYNGEERAKGNILERFSAQQFPDLHSELNLSSLELGDSALYFCASSVGEGGILAKNIQYFGAGTRLSVL.

V gene TRBV7-3 combines with J gene TRBJ2-7, with a possible D match to TRBD2 (6 bases). Between the trimmed V and J ends, which lost 4 bases and 1 base, there was a span of 11 bases. This CDR3 region has 14 residues. Germline V gives CDR1 SGHTA, CDR2 FQGTGA. This CDR3 reads CASSWWEVSYEQYF. CDR3 sequence (DNA): TGTGCCAGCAGCTGGTGGGAGGTTTCCTACGAGCAGTACTTC.

The chain employs TRBV7-9 and TRBJ2-2; D is undetermined. This CDR3 is built from 12 residues. The germline V and J ends were trimmed by 4 bases and 7 bases, with 7 bases remaining between them. Looked up from germline, CDR1 is SEHNR and CDR2 is FQNEAQ (reference sequence). CDR3: CASSSRDGELFF. CDR3 bases: TGTGCCAGCAGCTCCCGAGACGGGGAGCTGTTTTTT.

This clonotype turned up a few times. V is TRBV5-6 and J is TRBJ1-5; D may be TRBD1 (6 bases). Germline-derived CDR1 and CDR2 are SGHDT and YYEEEE. The CDR3 runs 17 residues. Trimming took off 0 bases at V and 4 bases at J, with 17 bases between the two ends. CDR3 sequence reads: CASSLGTGGPGNQPQHF. CDR3 DNA: TGTGCCAGCAGCTTGGGCACCGGGGGGCCGGGGAATCAGCCCCAGCATTTT.

This clonotype was counted ten times or more. The J gene is TRBJ2-4, the V gene TRBV7-2; 10 nucleotides line up with TRBD2. CDR3 length: 20 amino acids. Germline CDR1 is SGHTA and CDR2 is FQGNSA. The J segment lost 6 bases and the V segment lost 1 base, leaving 18 bases of the junction unmatched. The DNA for the CDR3 is TGTGCCAGCAGCTTAGGCCCTAGCGGGAGCGTCCAGTTTGCGAGAAACATTCAGTACTTC. It yields the protein CASSLGPSGSVQFARNIQYF.

This clonotype came up many times. The chain employs TRBV12-3 or TRBV12-4 and TRBJ2-5, with TRBD1 matching over 12 bases. The V and J ends lost 5 bases and 5 bases, in that order; junction bases with no gene match: 9. CDR3 length equals 16 residues. The CDR3 nucleotides are TGTGCCAGCAGTCACCTCGGGACAGGGGGCTGGGAGACCCAGTACTTC. Protein product: CASSHLGTGGWETQYF.

This clonotype was seen a few times. The V call is TRBV29-1, the J call TRBJ1-1, with D possibly being TRBD1 (6 bases). In germline, CDR1 is SQVTM, CDR2 ANQGSEA. CDR3 size: 13 residues. V shed 8 bases and J shed 4 bases, with 17 bases lying between them. The CDR3 sequence is CSSSGVFGTEAFF. The CDR3 nucleotides are TGCAGCTCATCAGGGGTTTTCGGCACTGAAGCTTTCTTT.

The sample holds a few counts of this clonotype. DNA of the CDR3: TGTGCCTGGAGCGGCGGACAGGGGACCTACTATGGCTACACCTTC. Amino acids: CAWSGGQGTYYGYTF. The rearrangement links TRBV30 to TRBJ1-2; the match to TRBD1 covers 9 bases. The CDR3 runs 15 residues. J lost 3 bases, V lost 3 bases, and 8 bases had no gene match. Per germline, CDR1 GTSNPN and CDR2 SVGIG (reference sequence).

This clonotype was recorded a few times. The chain links TRBV7-9 to TRBJ2-7, with 12 bases that match TRBD2. V shed 3 bases and J 5 bases; nucleotides not matched to a gene: 14. The CDR3 length is 18 residues. Germline CDR1 and CDR2: SEHNR and FQNEAQ (reference sequence). This chain's CDR3 is CASSFGRETSGSPNEQYF. In DNA, the CDR3 is TGTGCCAGCAGCTTCGGGAGAGAGACTAGCGGGAGTCCCAACGAGCAGTACTTC.